The rows below give T cell receptor beta chains drawn from one sample of a study of cytomegalovirus exposure and HLA in healthy donors. The protocol was immunoSEQ multiplex PCR, while the TCRdb copy is restricted to in-frame clones and leaves out a portion. This table holds approximately 160,000 clones, approximately 80% found once. Sequencing was performed on PBMCs. The receptor set was obtained from a woman aged 45-65 years in good health and CMV-seropositive. The CDR3 runs from the conserved cysteine through the conserved F or W. The D gene is left open where the match is weak. Size is omitted from some rows. Given values are once, few, many or a class for expanded clones.

D gene	J gene	V gene	clone size	CDR3 protein	CDR3 DNA
NA	TRBJ1-1	TRBV5-4	NA	CASSPPGMGNTEAFF	TGTGCCAGCAGCCCGCCGGGGATGGGGAACACTGAAGCTTTCTTT
NA	TRBJ2-7	TRBV27	NA	CASSLSPRGSSYEQYF	TGTGCCAGCAGTTTATCGCCCAGGGGAAGCTCCTACGAGCAGTACTTC
TRBD1	TRBJ1-2	TRBV7-9	NA	CASSPTGGPRGYTF	TGTGCCAGCAGCCCGACAGGGGGGCCTAGGGGCTACACCTTC
NA	TRBJ2-5	TRBV27	NA	CASSLSPAGETQYF	TGTGCCAGCAGTTTATCCCCGGCGGGAGAGACCCAGTACTTC
TRBD1	TRBJ1-1	TRBV6-1	once	CASSDRGSSTEAFF	TGTGCCAGCAGTGACAGGGGGTCAAGCACTGAAGCTTTCTTT
NA	TRBJ1-3	TRBV5-1	NA	CASSGGIDSSGNTIYF	TGCGCCAGCAGCGGGGGGATTGACAGTTCTGGAAACACCATATATTTT
NA	TRBJ2-5	TRBV9	NA	CASSVAGGLRETQYF	TGTGCCAGCAGCGTAGCCGGGGGACTGCGGGAGACCCAGTACTTC
NA	TRBJ1-1	TRBV12-5	NA	CASGTEMNTEAFF	TGTGCTAGTGGTACCGAGATGAACACTGAAGCTTTCTTT
NA	TRBJ2-7	TRBV11-2	NA	CASSLAQAVYEQYF	TGTGCCAGCAGCTTAGCACAGGCGGTCTACGAGCAGTACTTC
NA	TRBJ2-2	TRBV7-2	NA	CASSRERTTELFF	TGTGCCAGCAGCCGTGAACGGACAACCGAGCTGTTTTTT
NA	TRBJ2-7	TRBV5-1	NA	CASSLAGSGRHNGYEQYF	TGCGCCAGCAGCTTGGCCGGTAGCGGCAGACACAACGGTTACGAGCAGTACTTC
TRBD2	TRBJ2-5	TRBV5-4	once	CASSLGLAGRPQETQYF	TGTGCCAGCAGCTTGGGACTAGCGGGAAGGCCCCAAGAGACCCAGTACTTC
NA	TRBJ1-1	TRBV9	NA	CASSARSWTEAFF	TGTGCCAGCAGCGCGAGGAGTTGGACTGAAGCTTTCTTT
NA	TRBJ2-7	TRBV10-1	NA	CASRESGDVDEQYF	TGCGCCAGCAGAGAATCAGGGGACGTGGACGAGCAGTACTTC
TRBD1	TRBJ2-7	TRBV5-4	NA	CASSPGQGGVYEQYF	TGTGCCAGCAGCCCCGGACAGGGTGGGGTGTACGAGCAGTACTTC
NA	TRBJ2-7	TRBV1	NA	CTSSQCPRRRKQYF	TGCACCAGCAGCCAATGCCCTCGGAGGAGGAAGCAGTACTTC
NA	TRBJ2-2	TRBV7-9	NA	CASSFRLGLAVDTGELFF	TGTGCCAGCAGCTTTCGGCTCGGGCTAGCAGTTGACACCGGGGAGCTGTTTTTT
TRBD2	TRBJ2-1	TRBV5-6	few	CASSLALAGDIEQFF	TGTGCCAGCAGCTTGGCTCTAGCGGGAGATATTGAGCAGTTCTTC
TRBD1	TRBJ1-2	TRBV10-3	NA	CAIRGQTPYGYTF	TGTGCCATCAGGGGACAGACACCCTATGGCTACACCTTC
NA	TRBJ2-2	TRBV14	NA	CASSQGSSKGRAGELFF	TGTGCCAGCAGCCAAGGGTCGTCCAAAGGGCGGGCCGGGGAGCTGTTTTTT
TRBD1	TRBJ1-5	TRBV19	NA	CASSMDRDQPQHF	TGTGCCAGTAGTATGGACAGGGACCAGCCCCAGCATTTT
NA	TRBJ1-1	TRBV7-2	NA	CASSRERETEAFF	TGTGCCAGCAGCCGCGAGCGCGAGACTGAAGCTTTCTTT
NA	TRBJ1-5	TRBV19	NA	CASSIVGGSNQPQHF	TGTGCCAGTAGTATAGTGGGAGGGAGCAATCAGCCCCAGCATTTT
TRBD1	TRBJ1-1	TRBV9	once	CASSVDRGTGAEAFF	TGTGCCAGCAGCGTAGACCGTGGGACAGGGGCTGAAGCTTTCTTT
NA	TRBJ2-3	TRBV28	NA	CASSLIGQKPSTDTQYF	TGTGCCAGCAGTTTAATAGGACAAAAGCCCAGCACAGATACGCAGTATTTT
TRBD1	TRBJ1-1	TRBV14	few	CASSPQGAQVSAFF	TGTGCCAGCAGCCCTCAGGGGGCACAAGTGTCGGCTTTCTTT
TRBD1	TRBJ2-7	TRBV6-1	NA	CASKYRGRSYEQYF	TGTGCCAGCAAGTACAGGGGGCGGAGCTACGAGCAGTACTTC
NA	TRBJ2-7	TRBV7-3	once	CASSLKRGYEQYF	TGTGCCAGCAGCTTAAAACGAGGCTACGAGCAGTACTTC
TRBD1	TRBJ1-3	TRBV11-3	NA	CASSLGPGQGVGNTIYF	TGTGCCAGCAGCTTAGGGCCGGGACAGGGCGTCGGAAACACCATATATTTT
NA	TRBJ2-3	TRBV4-2	NA	CASSQGLGSPPDTQYF	TGTGCCAGCAGCCAGGGCCTCGGGAGTCCCCCAGATACGCAGTATTTT
NA	TRBJ2-2	TRBV27	NA	CASSLFPRQGDTGELFF	TGTGCCAGCAGTTTATTTCCCCGGCAGGGCGACACCGGGGAGCTGTTTTTT
TRBD1	TRBJ1-2	TRBV7-2	NA	CASSFRQGGVYGYTF	TGTGCCAGCAGCTTTCGACAGGGTGGCGTCTATGGCTACACCTTC
TRBD1	TRBJ1-2	TRBV18	NA	CASSPGQVPYGYTF	TGTGCCAGCTCACCCGGACAGGTCCCCTATGGCTACACCTTC
NA	TRBJ1-2	TRBV30	NA	CAWSVREREGYTF	TGTGCCTGGAGTGTGAGGGAACGGGAAGGCTACACCTTC
NA	TRBJ2-2	TRBV29-1	NA	CSVSSRGSTGELFF	TGCAGCGTATCTTCCAGGGGAAGCACCGGGGAGCTGTTTTTT
NA	TRBJ2-3	TRBV19	NA	CASSQTGSDTQYF	TGTGCCAGTAGCCAGACAGGTTCCGATACGCAGTATTTT
NA	TRBJ1-2	TRBV21-1	NA	CASSKVPREVCFGYTF	TGTGCCAGCAGCAAAGTCCCCAGGGAGGTATGCTTTGGCTACACCTTC
NA	TRBJ2-2	TRBV19	NA	CASSPNGGELFF	TGTGCCAGTAGCCCGAACGGGGGGGAGCTGTTTTTT
TRBD1	TRBJ1-2	TRBV19	NA	CASSTTGGYNYGYTF	TGTGCCAGTAGTACTACAGGGGGCTATAACTATGGCTACACCTTC
NA	TRBJ2-3	TRBV19	NA	CASSMGLRVRTDTQYF	TGTGCCAGTAGTATGGGTTTACGCGTGAGGACAGATACGCAGTATTTT
NA	TRBJ2-1	TRBV27	NA	CASSRTVNEQFF	TGTGCCAGCAGCCGGACAGTCAATGAGCAGTTCTTC
TRBD1	TRBJ1-2	TRBV9	NA	CASSVSGQVLSGYTF	TGTGCCAGCAGCGTAAGCGGACAGGTTTTAAGTGGCTACACCTTC
NA	TRBJ1-2	TRBV30	NA	CAWSPGQLNYGYTF	TGTGCCTGGAGCCCTGGACAGCTGAACTATGGCTACACCTTC
TRBD2	TRBJ2-1	TRBV7-2	NA	CASSLNGGGHNEQFF	TGTGCCAGCAGCTTAAACGGGGGGGGTCACAATGAGCAGTTCTTC
NA	TRBJ1-2	TRBV27	NA	CASSARAGGYTF	TGTGCCAGCAGTGCCAGGGCAGGAGGCTACACCTTC
NA	TRBJ2-3	TRBV5-1	NA	CASKTESTDTQYF	TGCGCCAGCAAAACAGAGTCCACAGATACGCAGTATTTT
TRBD2	TRBJ2-3	TRBV5-4	NA	CASSLGLAVDTQYF	TGTGCCAGCAGCTTGGGACTAGCGGTGGATACGCAGTATTTT
NA	TRBJ2-5	TRBV19	NA	CASSMSGDRETQYF	TGTGCCAGTAGTATGTCAGGGGATAGAGAGACCCAGTACTTC
NA	TRBJ1-1	TRBV11-3	few	CASSLGDRYEAFF	TGTGCCAGCAGCTTAGGCGACAGGTATGAAGCTTTCTTT
NA	TRBJ1-2	TRBV7-6	NA	CASSLDPGGYGYTF	TGTGCCAGCAGCTTAGATCCGGGGGGCTATGGCTACACCTTC
NA	TRBJ1-1	TRBV19	NA	CASSSTANTEAFF	TGTGCCAGTAGTTCTACAGCAAACACTGAAGCTTTCTTT
TRBD2	TRBJ2-3	TRBV5-1	NA	CASSLGTSGSIADTQYF	TGCGCCAGCAGCCTCGGGACTAGCGGGAGTATCGCAGATACGCAGTATTTT
NA	TRBJ1-3	TRBV10-3	NA	CAISESGTGASGNTIYF	TGTGCCATCAGTGAGTCGGGGACGGGAGCCTCTGGAAACACCATATATTTT
TRBD2	TRBJ2-7	TRBV7-2	NA	CASNLIPGLAGGFDEQYF	TGTGCCAGCAACCTAATCCCGGGACTAGCGGGGGGCTTCGACGAGCAGTACTTC
NA	TRBJ1-4	TRBV18	once	CASSPPPGNEKLFF	TGTGCCAGCTCACCACCGCCAGGGAATGAAAAACTGTTTTTT
TRBD1	TRBJ2-5	TRBV30	NA	CAWSEGTGRSETQYF	TGTGCCTGGAGTGAGGGGACAGGGCGTTCGGAGACCCAGTACTTC
TRBD1	TRBJ1-6	TRBV14	NA	CASSQATGGSPLHF	TGTGCCAGCAGCCAGGCGACAGGGGGATCACCCCTCCACTTT
TRBD2	TRBJ2-1	TRBV5-1	NA	CASSPTSGRINEQFF	TGCGCCAGCAGCCCCACTAGCGGGAGAATTAATGAGCAGTTCTTC
TRBD1	TRBJ2-7	TRBV10-3	NA	CAIRGVGTGAGEQYF	TGTGCCATCAGGGGGGTGGGGACAGGGGCGGGCGAGCAGTACTTC
TRBD2	TRBJ2-1	TRBV10-3	NA	CAISPAGGPYNEQFF	TGTGCCATCAGTCCGGCGGGAGGGCCCTACAATGAGCAGTTCTTC